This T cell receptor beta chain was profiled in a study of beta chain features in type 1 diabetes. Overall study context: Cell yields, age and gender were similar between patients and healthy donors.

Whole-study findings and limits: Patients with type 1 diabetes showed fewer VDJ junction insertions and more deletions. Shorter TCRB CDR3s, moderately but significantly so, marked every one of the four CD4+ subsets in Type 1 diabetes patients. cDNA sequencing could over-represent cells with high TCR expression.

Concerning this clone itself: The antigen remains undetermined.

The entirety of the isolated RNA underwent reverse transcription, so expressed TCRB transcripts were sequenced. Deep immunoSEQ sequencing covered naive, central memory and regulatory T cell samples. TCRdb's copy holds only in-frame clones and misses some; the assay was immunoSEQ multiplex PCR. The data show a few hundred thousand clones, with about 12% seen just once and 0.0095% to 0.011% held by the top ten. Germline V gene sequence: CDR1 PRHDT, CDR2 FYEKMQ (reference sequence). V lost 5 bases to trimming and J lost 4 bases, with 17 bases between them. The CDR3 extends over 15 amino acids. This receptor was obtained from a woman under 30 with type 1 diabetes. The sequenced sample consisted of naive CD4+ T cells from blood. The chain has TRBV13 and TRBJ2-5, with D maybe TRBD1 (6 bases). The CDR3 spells CASSTVTQGLETQYF. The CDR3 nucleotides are TGTGCCAGCAGCACCGTAACCCAGGGGTTAGAGACCCAGTACTTC.